Listed below are T cell receptor beta chains from one sample, sequenced in a study of radiation and T cells in renal cell carcinoma. Only in-frame clones appear in the TCRdb table, and some are missing; sequencing was by immunoSEQ multiplex PCR. The table records about 130,000 clones, 88% of them present only once. The specimen comprised blood, sampled from a patient whose treatment included radiotherapy and nephrectomy. The receptors stem from a woman in her 70s with renal cell carcinoma. The CDR3 runs from the conserved cysteine through the conserved F or W. Fields, in order: V gene, J gene, clone size, D gene, CDR3 DNA, CDR3 protein. A D gene is named only where the DNA matches it firmly. Not all rows give a size; the values are once, few, many and, for expanded clones, a class.

TRBV30	TRBJ1-1	many	.	TGTGCCTGGGCGACAGGAATGAACACTGAAGCTTTCTTT	CAWATGMNTEAFF
TRBV27	TRBJ2-7	.	TRBD1	TGTGCCAGCAGGACAGGGGGCTCAGATTACGAGCAGTACTTC	CASRTGGSDYEQYF
TRBV11-3	TRBJ1-1	.	.	TGTGCCAGCAGCTCAGGGCGGGGGAACACTGAAGCTTTCTTT	CASSSGRGNTEAFF
TRBV11-1	TRBJ2-7	.	.	TGTGCCAGCAGCTTGGAATGGGGCGAGCAGTACTTC	CASSLEWGEQYF
TRBV30	TRBJ2-1	.	.	TGTGCCTGGAGTGTAAAAGGGCTAAGTTCCTACAATGAGCAGTTCTTC	CAWSVKGLSSYNEQFF
TRBV14	TRBJ1-1	.	.	TGTGCCAGCAGCCATCCCACAGGTATAGCTTTCTTT	CASSHPTGIAFF
TRBV7-9	TRBJ2-6	once	.	TGTGCCACCCCTGGGCAGGGCATCTCCGCCGACTCTGGGGCCAACGTCCTGACTTTC	CATPGQGISADSGANVLTF
TRBV6-1	TRBJ2-2	.	TRBD1	TGTGCCAGCAGTGCAAAGACAGGGGGGTCCGGGGAGCTGTTTTTT	CASSAKTGGSGELFF
TRBV7-2	TRBJ1-1	.	.	TGTGCCAGCAGCCTGTTCCGGGTCTCGAACACTGAAGCTTTCTTT	CASSLFRVSNTEAFF
TRBV4-1	TRBJ2-1	.	TRBD2	TGCGCCAGCAGCCTAGCGGGGGGGGGTGAGCAGTTCTTC	CASSLAGGGEQFF
TRBV4-3	TRBJ1-1	few	.	TGCGCCAGCAGCCAAGTTGGAACTGAAGCTTTCTTT	CASSQVGTEAFF
TRBV6-5	TRBJ1-1	.	TRBD1	TGTGCCAGCAGGGGACAGGTTGAGACTGAAGCTTTCTTT	CASRGQVETEAFF
TRBV19	TRBJ2-2	once	.	TGTGCCAGTCAGTCGGGGGCGAGCACCGGGGAGCTGTTTTTT	CASQSGASTGELFF
TRBV6-5	TRBJ2-1	.	.	TGTGCCAGCAGTATCCTCCAGGGTAACGAGCAGTTCTTC	CASSILQGNEQFF
TRBV5-4	TRBJ1-2	.	.	TGCGCCAGCAGCCTCAGGGGTATCCCTAACTATGGCTACACCTTC	CASSLRGIPNYGYTF
TRBV4-1	TRBJ1-1	.	.	TGCGCCAGCAGCCAGCCGAGTCGGGGGCGATACGGCACTGAAGCTTTCTTT	CASSQPSRGRYGTEAFF
TRBV29-1	TRBJ1-1	.	TRBD1	TGCAGCGTTGCCGGACAGGGTCAGACAGCTTTCTTT	CSVAGQGQTAFF
TRBV6-1	TRBJ1-3	.	.	TGTGCCAGCAGTGAAAATCCGAACAGATTGTCTGGAAACACCATATATTTT	CASSENPNRLSGNTIYF
TRBV11-3	TRBJ1-1	.	.	TGTGCCAGCAGCTTAATTCGGGGTCTCACTGAAGCTTTCTTT	CASSLIRGLTEAFF
TRBV5-6	TRBJ2-1	.	.	TGTGCCAGCAGCCGGGACTCAATATACAATGAGCAGTTCTTC	CASSRDSIYNEQFF
TRBV27	TRBJ1-1	.	TRBD1	TGTGCCAGCAGTGGGGACAGAAGTAAATTTTTCTTT	CASSGDRSKFFF
TRBV5-4	TRBJ2-1	.	.	TGTGCCAGCAGCCCCCCGGGGGTCTCCTACAATGAGCAGTTCTTC	CASSPPGVSYNEQFF
TRBV30	TRBJ2-4	once	.	TGTGCCTGGAGTAAGCTAGCGAGGACCAAAAACATTCAGTACTTC	CAWSKLARTKNIQYF
TRBV6-5	TRBJ2-7	.	TRBD1	TGTGCCAGCAGTTACGCCGGGACAGGGGAGCAGTACTTC	CASSYAGTGEQYF
TRBV15	TRBJ2-2	.	.	TGTGCCACCGACGCCCTTAACACCGGGGAGCTGTTTTTT	CATDALNTGELFF
TRBV13	TRBJ2-7	.	TRBD1	TGTGCCAGCAGCTTAAACCCGGGACAGACCTACGAGCAGTACTTC	CASSLNPGQTYEQYF